What follows are 26 T cell receptor beta chains derived from one specimen sequenced in a study of cytomegalovirus exposure and HLA in healthy donors. This PCR relied on a set of 60 Vbeta primers and 13 Jbeta primers. Assay: immunoSEQ multiplex PCR; the TCRdb copy retains only in-frame clones and omits some. The repertoire consists of about 200,000 clones, with around 75% occurring once and the leading ten covering 1.5% to 2%. The sample taken for sequencing was PBMCs. The receptors were gathered from a woman in her thirties in good health and CMV-seronegative.

This sequence joins TRBV12-5 and TRBJ2-7; D may be TRBD2 (6 bases). The germline gives CDR1 LGHNT, CDR2 FRNRAP. The CDR3 has 16 residues. Deletions cut 5 bases from V and 0 bases from J, with 17 bases between. The CDR3, as DNA: TGTGCTAGTGGTCTGGGGCGTGGGGGGAACTCCTACGAGCAGTACTTC. Amino acids: CASGLGRGGNSYEQYF.

The J gene is TRBJ2-7, the V gene TRBV7-9; D possibly corresponds to TRBD1 (7 bases). V lost 5 bases and J lost 0, with 11 bases in between. The CDR3 runs to 14 residues. Germline V gene sequence: CDR1 SEHNR, CDR2 FQNEAQ (reference sequence). CDR3 nucleotides: TGTGCCAGCAGCCCGGGGGACAGCTCCTACGAGCAGTACTTC. It translates to CASSPGDSSYEQYF. Full variable domain (rest looked up from reference TRBV7-9 and TRBJ2-7): DTGVSQNPRHKITKRGQNVTFRCDPISEHNRLYWYRQTLGQGPEFLTYFQNEAQLEKSRLLSDRFSAERPKGSFSTLEIQRTEQGDSAMYLCASSPGDSSYEQYFGPGTRLTVT.

The chain recombines TRBV7-2 with TRBJ2-6; no clear D gene. The CDR3 runs 16 residues. The germline gives CDR1 SGHTA, CDR2 FQGNSA. The germline V and J ends were trimmed by 2 bases and 0 bases, with 8 bases remaining between them. DNA of the CDR3: TGTGCCAGCAGCTTAAGCCGTACCTCTGGGGCCAACGTCCTGACTTTC. Translation: CASSLSRTSGANVLTF.

The rearrangement uses TRBV11-2 and TRBJ1-2; 8 positions agree with TRBD1. V trimming: 5 bases; J trimming: 7 bases; junction bases outside the gene matches: 9. The germline CDR1 and CDR2 sequences are SGHAT and FQNNGV. The CDR3 is 14 amino acids. The CDR3 loop reads CASSPRTGTGGYTF. The CDR3, as DNA: TGTGCCAGCAGCCCCCGGACAGGGACAGGTGGCTACACCTTC.

This chain connects TRBV6-1 to TRBJ2-7; D possibly corresponds to TRBD1 (6 bases). This CDR3 is 14 amino acids long. CDR1 MNHNS and CDR2 SASEGT come from the germline V gene. Deletions cut 3 bases from V and 2 bases from J, with 11 bases between. The CDR3 DNA follows: TGTGCCAGCAGTGATGACAGGTTGACCTACGAGCAGTACTTC. Amino acid sequence: CASSDDRLTYEQYF.

The rearrangement joins TRBV27 to TRBJ2-7; no definite D call. V lost 6 bases to trimming and J lost 0 bases, with 18 bases between them. Germline assignment: CDR1 MNHEY and CDR2 SMNVEV (reference sequence). The length of the CDR3 is 16 residues. The CDR3: CASSPSAADLSYEQYF. CDR3 bases: TGTGCCAGCAGCCCCTCGGCGGCTGACCTCTCCTACGAGCAGTACTTC.

V is TRBV4-2 and J is TRBJ1-2; D is perhaps TRBD1 (6 bases). V was cut by 2 bases and J by 9 bases, with 16 bases left in between. The CDR3 covers 14 residues. Germline CDR1 is LGHNA and CDR2 is YNFKEQ. Written as DNA, the CDR3 is TGTGCCAGCAGCCAACTTCCAGGGGCCCGCAGCTACACCTTC. Translated, it gives CASSQLPGARSYTF.

The chain uses TRBV7-9 and TRBJ2-5; 11 nucleotides match TRBD2. The end of the DNA aligns better with TRBJ2-7, so the J call may be wrong. The CDR3 loop spans 16 amino acids. Germline V lookup: CDR1 SEHNR, CDR2 FQNEAQ (reference sequence). CDR3 nucleotides: TGTGCCAGCAGCTCCTCCGGGACTAGCGGACCCTACGAGCAGTACTTC. This sequence encodes CASSSSGTSGPYEQYF.

The rearrangement joins TRBV4-3 to TRBJ2-1; no definite D call. V lost 0 bases, J lost 6 bases, and 12 bases lay in between. Per germline, CDR1 LGHNA and CDR2 YSLEER. This CDR3 has 15 amino acids. CDR3 region: CASSQEEGTGNEQFF. The CDR3 DNA sequence: TGCGCCAGCAGCCAAGAAGAAGGAACGGGCAATGAGCAGTTCTTC.

This clone showed up just a few times. The chain uses TRBV18 and TRBJ2-1, with D maybe TRBD2 (6 bases). V dropped 2 bases and J dropped 10 bases, with 12 bases sitting between them. This CDR3 is 13 amino acids long. The germline gives CDR1 KGHSH, CDR2 LQKENI. CDR3 nucleotide sequence: TGTGCCAGCTCACCAGTTTACGGGGGAGAGCAGTTCTTC. This translates into CASSPVYGGEQFF.

The chain has TRBV5-4 and TRBJ2-7; TRBD1 might be the D (6 bases). In germline, CDR1 is SGHNT, CDR2 YYREEE (reference sequence). V was shortened by 6 bases and J by 3 bases, with 13 bases between the two germline ends. The length of the CDR3 is 13 residues. The CDR3 here is CASKPRDNYEQYF. CDR3 coding DNA: TGTGCCAGCAAACCCCGGGACAACTACGAGCAGTACTTC. The full variable domain, its missing parts supplied by reference TRBV5-4 and TRBJ2-7, is ETGVTQSPTHLIKTRGQQVTLRCSSQSGHNTVSWYQQALGQGPQFIFQYYREEENGRGNFPPRFSGLQFPNYSSELNVNALELDDSALYLCASKPRDNYEQYFGPGTRLTVT.

About this clone: Compared with germline, one end of the junction differs, possibly owing to a read error. The rearrangement joins TRBV7-9 to TRBJ1-2; D ambiguous. Germline loops: CDR1 SEHNR, CDR2 FQNEAQ (reference sequence). The CDR3 is made up of 13 amino acids. The DNA for the CDR3 is TGTTCCAGCAGCTTAGCCAGTAACTATGGCTACACCTTC. It is translated as CSSSLASNYGYTF. Together with reference TRBV7-9 and TRBJ1-2, the CDR3 gives the full variable domain: DTGVSQNPRHKITKRGQNVTFRCDPISEHNRLYWYRQTLGQGPEFLTYFQNEAQLEKSRLLSDRFSAERPKGSFSTLEIQRTEQGDSAMYLCSSSLASNYGYTFGSGTRLTVV.

The J gene is TRBJ2-2, the V gene TRBV7-9; 9 bases match TRBD1. CDR3 length equals 17 residues. Trimming removed 7 bases from V and 1 base from J; junction bases left unmatched: 10. Germline V gene sequence: CDR1 SEHNR, CDR2 FQNEAQ (reference sequence). Here the CDR3 DNA reads TGTGCCAGCACCCCCCTGGTGGGACAGGGGAACACCGGGGAGCTGTTTTTT. Translated, it gives CASTPLVGQGNTGELFF.

V gene TRBV4-1 combines with J gene TRBJ1-2, with TRBD1 identical over 7 bases. The germline gives CDR1 MGHRA, CDR2 YSYEKL. With 2 bases clipped from V and 4 bases from J, the junction kept 7 bases outside the gene matches. The CDR3 is made up of 15 amino acids. This chain's CDR3 is CASSQTGDPSYGYTF. The DNA of the CDR3 is TGCGCCAGCAGCCAAACAGGGGATCCCTCCTATGGCTACACCTTC.

This chain links TRBV9 with TRBJ2-6; TRBD1 might be the D (5 bases). The CDR3 runs 17 residues. Germline V gene data show CDR1 as SGDLS and CDR2 as YYNGEE. Trimming cost V 3 bases and J 0 bases, with 13 bases left between them. This CDR3 reads CASSASQGYSGANVLTF. CDR3 DNA sequence: TGTGCCAGCAGCGCCTCCCAGGGTTACTCTGGGGCCAACGTCCTGACTTTC.

This clone was detected a few times. The rearrangement uses TRBV6-5 and TRBJ2-1; D gene unclear. In germline, CDR1 is MNHEY, CDR2 SVGAGI. Trimming took 5 bases from V and 9 from J, leaving 11 bases between them. The CDR3 length is 12 residues. The CDR3 protein is CASSRTTGEQFF. The CDR3 DNA follows: TGTGCCAGCAGTCGAACGACGGGTGAGCAGTTCTTC.

The rearrangement links TRBV29-1 to TRBJ2-2, with 9 bases aligning to TRBD1. After removal of 7 bases from V and 2 bases from J, the junction contained 5 bases not matched to a gene. Germline CDR1 is SQVTM and CDR2 is ANQGSEA. The CDR3 loop spans 14 amino acids. The chain's CDR3 is CSGGTGRNTGELFF. The CDR3 coding sequence is TGCAGCGGAGGGACAGGGAGAAACACCGGGGAGCTGTTTTTT.

The rearrangement links TRBV11-2 to TRBJ1-1; TRBD1 agrees at 7 bases. Germline V gene data show CDR1 as SGHAT and CDR2 as FQNNGV. V trimming: 4 bases; J trimming: 8 bases; junction bases outside the gene matches: 4. The CDR3 spans 12 residues. CDR3 protein: CASSYDRAEAFF. CDR3 in DNA: TGTGCCAGCAGCTACGACAGGGCAGAAGCTTTCTTT.

The chain combines TRBV5-1 with TRBJ2-1; a possible D gene is TRBD1 (6 bases). This CDR3 comprises 16 residues. Germline loops: CDR1 SGHRS, CDR2 YFSETQ. Between the trimmed V and J ends, which lost 3 bases and 6 bases, there was a span of 19 bases. CDR3 in amino acids: CASSSLTGQPPNEQFF. CDR3 DNA: TGCGCCAGCAGCTCATTGACAGGACAACCCCCCAATGAGCAGTTCTTC.

This clone has just a few counts. The chain uses TRBV15 and TRBJ1-4, with D possibly matching TRBD1 (6 bases). The CDR3 spans 15 residues. Trimming removed 0 bases from V and 7 bases from J, with 12 bases in between. Germline lookup yields CDR1 LNHNV and CDR2 YYDKDF (reference sequence). CDR3: CATSREGRGGEKLFF. CDR3 nucleotides: TGTGCCACCAGCAGAGAGGGCAGGGGCGGTGAAAAACTGTTTTTT.

The chain employs TRBV6-6 and TRBJ1-1; unclear D gene. The V end lost 2 bases, the J end lost 1 base, and 11 bases lay between the germline ends. Germline V gene sequence: CDR1 MNHNY, CDR2 SVGAGI (reference sequence). This CDR3 has 15 amino acids. The CDR3 region has the DNA TGTGCCAGCAGTTACGACCGGGTTACGAACACTGAAGCTTTCTTT. Amino acids: CASSYDRVTNTEAFF.

The J gene is TRBJ2-5, the V gene TRBV10-3; TRBD2 aligns across 8 bases. Germline trimming cut 0 bases from V and 5 bases from J; bases unmatched to any gene: 5. This CDR3 is built from 15 residues. Germline lookup yields CDR1 ENHRY and CDR2 SYGVKD. The chain's CDR3 is CAISESAGGGETQYF. DNA of the CDR3: TGTGCCATCAGTGAGTCGGCGGGGGGCGGTGAGACCCAGTACTTC.

The chain carries TRBV19 and TRBJ1-6; 9 nucleotides agree with TRBD1. Germline V CDR1 and CDR2: LNHDA, SQIVND (reference sequence). This CDR3 comprises 15 residues. V gave up 5 bases and J gave up 9 bases; unmatched junction bases: 8. The CDR3 DNA is TGTGCCAGTAGTCCAGACGGGACAGGGCGTTCACCCCTCCACTTT. Amino acids: CASSPDGTGRSPLHF.

Written as DNA, the CDR3 is TGTGCCAGCAGCGTGGGGGGGACGGGCAATCAGCCCCAGCATTTT. This gives the protein CASSVGGTGNQPQHF. This chain joins TRBV9 and TRBJ1-5; possible D gene TRBD1, 5 bases. Deletions cut 2 bases from V and 2 bases from J, with 11 bases between. CDR3 size: 15 residues. Germline V gene sequence: CDR1 SGDLS, CDR2 YYNGEE.

This chain joins TRBV5-6 and TRBJ2-3; 8 bases map to TRBD2. Trimming cost V 0 bases and J 2 bases; bases outside gene matches: 5. The CDR3 consists of 16 residues. Germline lookup yields CDR1 SGHDT and CDR2 YYEEEE. The CDR3 region is CASSLAGGGFTDTQYF. The DNA for the CDR3 is TGTGCCAGCAGCTTGGCGGGCGGGGGGTTCACAGATACGCAGTATTTT.

The chain carries TRBV7-3 and TRBJ1-1; TRBD1 aligns across 8 bases. CDR1 and CDR2 from the germline V gene are SGHTA and FQGTGA. CDR3 length equals 15 residues. V lost 4 bases and J lost 1; bases outside the gene matches: 5. The CDR3 loop reads CASSSQGAGNTEAFF. As DNA, the CDR3 is TGTGCCAGCAGCTCCCAGGGGGCGGGGAACACTGAAGCTTTCTTT.